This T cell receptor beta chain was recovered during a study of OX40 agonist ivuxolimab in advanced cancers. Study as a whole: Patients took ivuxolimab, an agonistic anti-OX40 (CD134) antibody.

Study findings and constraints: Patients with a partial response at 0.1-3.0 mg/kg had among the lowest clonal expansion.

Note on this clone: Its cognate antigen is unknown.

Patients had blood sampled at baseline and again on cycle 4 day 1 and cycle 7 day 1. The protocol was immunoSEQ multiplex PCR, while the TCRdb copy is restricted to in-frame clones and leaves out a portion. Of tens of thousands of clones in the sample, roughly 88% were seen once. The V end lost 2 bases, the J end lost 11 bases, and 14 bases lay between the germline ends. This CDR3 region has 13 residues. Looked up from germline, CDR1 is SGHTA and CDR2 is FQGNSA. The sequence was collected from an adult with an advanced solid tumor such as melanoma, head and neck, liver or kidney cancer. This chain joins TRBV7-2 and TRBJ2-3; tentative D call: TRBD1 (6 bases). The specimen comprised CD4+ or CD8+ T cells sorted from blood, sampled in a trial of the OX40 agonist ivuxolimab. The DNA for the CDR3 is TGTGCCAGCAGCTTAAGGGGGACGGCAGGGCAGTATTTT. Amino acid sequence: CASSLRGTAGQYF. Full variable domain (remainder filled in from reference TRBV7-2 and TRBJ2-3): GAGVSQSPSNKVTEKGKDVELRCDPISGHTALYWYRQSLGQGLEFLIYFQGNSAPDKSGLPSDRFSAERTGGSVSTLTIQRTQQEDSAVYLCASSLRGTAGQYFGPGTRLTVL.